This TCR beta chain was sequenced in a study of long-term antiretroviral therapy in people with HIV. Findings and caveats of the study: Clonal expansions arising prior to ART prevailed in the repertoire at every time point. Although diversity increased after ART, it remained lower than in transplant donor controls.

The CDR3 sequence is 14 residues long. In germline, CDR1 is GTSNPN, CDR2 SVGIG (reference sequence). Trimming shortened V by 8 bases and J by 1 base, and 17 bases separated the two germline ends. The libraries were made with immunoSEQ v3.0 at survey level. About 35,000-50,000 T-cell genomes per sample were the sequencing target. TCRdb keeps only in-frame clones here, not all; method: immunoSEQ multiplex PCR. The table shows tens of thousands of clones, with approximately 74% occurring only once. In the case of this clone: Antigen: not known.

The source of this sequence is a man in his forties or fifties with HIV. The rearrangement links TRBV30 to TRBJ1-1; tentative D call: TRBD1 (6 bases). The sequencing here drew on unsorted PBMCs, taken 3 years after starting antiretroviral therapy. In nucleotides, the CDR3 is TGTGCCAAAGCGGGGGGCGACGGGAACACTGAAGCTTTCTTT. Its translation is CAKAGGDGNTEAFF.